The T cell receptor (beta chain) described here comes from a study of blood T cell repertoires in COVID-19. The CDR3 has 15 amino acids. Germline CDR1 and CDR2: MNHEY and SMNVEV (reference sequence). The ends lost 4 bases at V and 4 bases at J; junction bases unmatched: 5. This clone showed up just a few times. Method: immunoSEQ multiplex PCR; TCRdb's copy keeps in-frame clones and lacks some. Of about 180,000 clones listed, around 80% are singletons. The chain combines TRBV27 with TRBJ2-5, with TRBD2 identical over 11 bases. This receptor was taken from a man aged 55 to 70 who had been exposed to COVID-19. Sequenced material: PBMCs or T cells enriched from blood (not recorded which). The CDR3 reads CASSSLGLAGETQYF. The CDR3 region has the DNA TGTGCCAGCAGTTCCCTTGGACTAGCGGGAGAGACCCAGTACTTC.